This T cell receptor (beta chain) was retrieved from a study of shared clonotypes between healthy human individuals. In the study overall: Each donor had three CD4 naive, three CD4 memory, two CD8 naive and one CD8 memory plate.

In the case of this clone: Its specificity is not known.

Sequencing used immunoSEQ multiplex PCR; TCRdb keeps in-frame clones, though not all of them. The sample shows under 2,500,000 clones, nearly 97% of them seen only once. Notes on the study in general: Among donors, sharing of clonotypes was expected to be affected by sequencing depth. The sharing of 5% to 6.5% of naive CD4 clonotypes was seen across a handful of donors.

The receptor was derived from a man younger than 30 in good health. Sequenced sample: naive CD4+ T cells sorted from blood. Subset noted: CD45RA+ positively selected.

CDR3 amino acids: CAISDVETQYF. The DNA for the CDR3 is TGTGCCATCAGTGATGTAGAGACCCAGTACTTC. The gene calls are TRBV10-3 and TRBJ2-5; D gene unclear. With 3 bases removed from V and 4 bases from J, the gap between germline ends came to 3 bases. This CDR3 spans 11 amino acids. From germline, CDR1 is ENHRY and CDR2 SYGVKD.